This TCR beta chain was sequenced in a study of OX40 agonist ivuxolimab in advanced cancers. Study as a whole: Patients were treated with ivuxolimab, an agonistic anti-OX40 (CD134) antibody. Ivuxolimab was administered intravenously to patients at 0.01 to 10 mg/kg every 2 weeks. Partial responses were observed in three patients, of whom one had hepatocellular carcinoma and two had cutaneous melanoma. General study points: Expanded clones were, on average, more numerous in CD8+ T cells than in CD4+.

The CDR3 spans 14 residues. Germline CDR1 and CDR2: SNHLY and FYNNEI. Trimming removed 4 bases at V and 0 bases at J, with 7 bases between. Assay: immunoSEQ multiplex PCR; the TCRdb copy retains only in-frame clones and omits some. The sample yields around 97,000 clones, 80% to 90% seen once. As for this clone: What it binds is unknown.

The clonotype comes from an adult with an advanced solid tumor such as melanoma, head and neck, liver or kidney cancer. The rearrangement uses TRBV2 and TRBJ1-5; D gene ambiguous. Sequenced material: CD4+ or CD8+ T cells sorted from blood, taken in a trial of the OX40 agonist ivuxolimab. In nucleotides, the CDR3 is TGTGCCAGCAGTGCCATCTATAGCAATCAGCCCCAGCATTTT. As protein: CASSAIYSNQPQHF.